This T cell receptor (beta chain) is drawn from a study of beta chain features in type 1 diabetes. A single heparinised blood sample, averaging about 100 mL, was obtained per donor. Overall study results and limits: The question of HLA type influencing TCRB rearrangement was one that remained unresolved here. Patients with Type 1 diabetes showed moderately but significantly shorter TCRB CDR3s in all four CD4+ subsets.

This clone was detected only a few times. Antigen unknown. Expressed TCRB transcripts were sequenced because the entire RNA isolate underwent reverse transcription. Using immunoSEQ multiplex PCR, the repertoire was profiled, and TCRdb retains in-frame clones only, with some absent. The sample includes roughly 450,000 clones, about an eighth of them seen just once. Material for sequencing was naive CD4+ T cells from blood. The sequence came from a woman aged 18-29 years in good health.

CDR3 sequence: CASSLRSLGSLTDTQYF. The CDR3 DNA sequence: TGTGCCAGCAGCTTAAGATCGCTGGGCAGCCTCACAGATACGCAGTATTTT. This sequence joins TRBV7-9 and TRBJ2-3; no clear D. The CDR3 loop spans 17 amino acids. V was clipped by 2 bases and J by 2 bases, with 17 bases between them. CDR1 and CDR2 (germline): SEHNR, FQNEAQ (reference sequence).